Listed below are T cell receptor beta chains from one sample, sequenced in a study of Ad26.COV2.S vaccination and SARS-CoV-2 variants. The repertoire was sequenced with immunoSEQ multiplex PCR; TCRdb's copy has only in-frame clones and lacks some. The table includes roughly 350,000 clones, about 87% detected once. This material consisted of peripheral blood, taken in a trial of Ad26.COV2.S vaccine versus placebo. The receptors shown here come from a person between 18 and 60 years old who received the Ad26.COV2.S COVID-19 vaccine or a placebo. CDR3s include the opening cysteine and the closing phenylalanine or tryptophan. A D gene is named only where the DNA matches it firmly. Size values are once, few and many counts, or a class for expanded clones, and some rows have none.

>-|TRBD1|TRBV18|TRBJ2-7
CASSATGQGGYEQYF
TGTGCCAGCTCAGCAACGGGACAGGGAGGGTACGAGCAGTACTTC
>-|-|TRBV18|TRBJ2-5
CASSPPDAQTQYF
TGTGCCAGCTCACCACCCGACGCGCAGACCCAGTACTTC
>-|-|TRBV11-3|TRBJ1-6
CASSLEGNSPLHF
TGTGCCAGCAGCTTAGAAGGCAATTCACCCCTCCACTTT
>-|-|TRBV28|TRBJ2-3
CASRRGHNTDTQYF
TGTGCCAGCAGACGGGGGCACAACACAGATACGCAGTATTTT
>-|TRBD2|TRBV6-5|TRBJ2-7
CASSPTGGYEQYF
TGTGCCAGCAGCCCCACGGGGGGTTACGAGCAGTACTTC
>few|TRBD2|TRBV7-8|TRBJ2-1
CASSLEGTSFVDEQFF
TGTGCCAGCAGCTTAGAAGGGACTAGCTTCGTCGATGAGCAGTTCTTC
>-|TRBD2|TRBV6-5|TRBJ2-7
CASTRGGNYEQYF
TGTGCCAGCACCCGGGGGGGGAACTACGAGCAGTACTTC
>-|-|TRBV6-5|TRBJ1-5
CASSYPRQDSNQPQHF
TGTGCCAGCAGCTACCCCCGACAGGATAGCAATCAGCCCCAGCATTTT
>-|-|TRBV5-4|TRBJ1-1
CASSLGWGALNTEAFF
TGTGCCAGCAGCTTGGGTTGGGGGGCTTTGAACACTGAAGCTTTCTTT
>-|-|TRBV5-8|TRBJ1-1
CASPVLGAVKRTEAFF
TGTGCCAGCCCAGTACTTGGGGCTGTCAAGCGGACTGAAGCTTTCTTT
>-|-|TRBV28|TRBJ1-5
CASSLTDIYQPQHF
TGTGCCAGCAGTCTGACAGATATCTATCAGCCCCAGCATTTT
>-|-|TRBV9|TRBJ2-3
CASSDSWGRRDTQYF
TGTGCCAGCAGCGACTCCTGGGGACGGAGGGATACGCAGTATTTT
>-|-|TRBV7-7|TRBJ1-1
CASSLQENTEAFF
TGTGCTAGCAGCTTACAGGAGAACACTGAAGCTTTCTTT
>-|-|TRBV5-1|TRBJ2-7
CASSIGQKWDYEQYF
TGCGCCAGCAGTATAGGACAAAAGTGGGACTACGAGCAGTACTTC
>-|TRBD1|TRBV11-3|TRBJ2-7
CASRDRFSYEQYF
TGTGCCAGCAGGGACAGGTTTTCCTACGAGCAGTACTTC
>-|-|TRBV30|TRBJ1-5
CAWSTGSSNQPQHF
TGTGCCTGGAGTACAGGGTCTAGCAATCAGCCCCAGCATTTT
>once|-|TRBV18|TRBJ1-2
CASSPQARLDYGYTF
TGTGCCAGCTCACCCCAGGCACGGTTGGACTATGGCTACACCTTC
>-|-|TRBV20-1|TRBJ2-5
CSASRGRYQETQYF
TGCAGTGCTAGTCGGGGGCGGTACCAAGAGACCCAGTACTTC
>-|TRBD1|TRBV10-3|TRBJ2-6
CATRQGDSGANVLTF
TGTGCCACCCGACAGGGGGACTCTGGGGCCAACGTCCTGACTTTC
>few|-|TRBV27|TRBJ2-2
CASSLFGAGELFF
TGTGCCAGCAGTTTATTTGGGGCCGGGGAGCTGTTTTTT
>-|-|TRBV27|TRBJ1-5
CASSPTASNQPQHF
TGTGCCAGCAGCCCGACAGCTAGCAATCAGCCCCAGCATTTT
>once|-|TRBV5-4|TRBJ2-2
CASTDIPGLMNTGELFF
TGTGCCAGCACCGACATTCCGGGACTGATGAACACCGGGGAGCTGTTTTTT
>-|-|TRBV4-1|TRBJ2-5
CASSQDQGLRETQYF
TGCGCCAGCAGCCAAGACCAGGGGCTCCGGGAGACCCAGTACTTC
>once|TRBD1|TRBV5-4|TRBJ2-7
CASSLHQGAVYEQYF
TGTGCCAGCAGCTTGCACCAGGGGGCGGTCTACGAGCAGTACTTC
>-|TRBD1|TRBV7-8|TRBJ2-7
CASINYEFEGAQYF
TGTGCCAGCATCAACTACGAGTTTGAGGGGGCGCAGTACTTC
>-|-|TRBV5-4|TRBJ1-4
CASSLGGTNRVEREKLFF
TGTGCCAGCAGCCTCGGGGGTACTAACAGGGTGGAGAGGGAAAAACTGTTTTTT
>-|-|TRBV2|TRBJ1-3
CAITRLNSGNTIYF
TGTGCCATAACTAGACTGAACTCTGGAAACACCATATATTTT
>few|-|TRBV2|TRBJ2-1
CASSPAGPYNEQFF
TGTGCCAGCAGTCCGGCAGGGCCCTACAATGAGCAGTTCTTC
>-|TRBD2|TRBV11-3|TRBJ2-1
CASSPLGRGGYNEQFF
TGTGCCAGCAGCCCCCTGGGGCGGGGGGGCTACAATGAGCAGTTCTTC
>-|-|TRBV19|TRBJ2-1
CASSSPGATRGNEQFF
TGTGCCAGTAGTTCACCGGGGGCTACCCGGGGGAATGAGCAGTTCTTC
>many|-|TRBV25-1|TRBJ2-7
CASSELSSYEQYF
TGTGCCAGCAGTGAATTGTCCTCCTACGAGCAGTACTTC
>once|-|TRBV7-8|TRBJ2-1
CASSLRRGNTYNEQFF
TGTGCCAGCAGCTTACGGCGGGGCAATACTTACAATGAGCAGTTCTTC
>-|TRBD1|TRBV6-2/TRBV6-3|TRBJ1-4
CASSYRTGEGESEKLFF
TGTGCCAGCAGTTACCGGACAGGGGAAGGGGAGAGTGAAAAACTGTTTTTT
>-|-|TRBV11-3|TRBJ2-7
CASSSRGSYEQYF
TGTGCCAGCAGCTCCCGGGGCTCCTACGAGCAGTACTTC
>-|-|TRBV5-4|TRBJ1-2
CASSPDINYGYTF
TGTGCCAGCAGCCCGGACATAAACTATGGCTACACCTTC
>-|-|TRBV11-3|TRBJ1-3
CASSGAGNTIYF
TGTGCCAGCTCGGGTGCTGGAAACACCATATATTTT
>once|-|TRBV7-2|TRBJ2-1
CASSFFSGAYNEQFF
TGTGCCAGCAGCTTTTTTAGCGGAGCCTACAATGAGCAGTTCTTC
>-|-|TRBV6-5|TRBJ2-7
CASSQAPSPYEQYF
TGTGCCAGCAGCCAGGCCCCATCCCCCTACGAGCAGTACTTC
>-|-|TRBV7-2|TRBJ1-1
CASSLYGQTTEAFF
TGTGCCAGCAGCTTGTACGGACAAACAACTGAAGCTTTCTTT
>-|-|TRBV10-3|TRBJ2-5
CAISETQTQYF
TGTGCCATCAGTGAAACGCAGACCCAGTACTTC
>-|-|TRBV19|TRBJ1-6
CASSMGGNNSPLHF
TGTGCCAGTAGTATGGGCGGGAATAATTCACCCCTCCACTTT
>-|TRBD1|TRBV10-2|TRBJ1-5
CASSPGQGGNQPQHF
TGCGCCAGCAGCCCCGGGCAGGGGGGGAATCAGCCCCAGCATTTT
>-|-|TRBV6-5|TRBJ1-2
CASRRGAEDGYTF
TGTGCCAGCAGGAGGGGGGCGGAGGATGGCTACACCTTC
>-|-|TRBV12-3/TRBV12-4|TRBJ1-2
CASSFDLLGYTF
TGTGCCAGCAGTTTTGACCTACTTGGCTACACCTTC
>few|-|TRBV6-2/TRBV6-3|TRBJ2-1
CASSSPGGADEQFF
TGTGCCAGCAGTTCCCCAGGAGGGGCGGATGAGCAGTTCTTC